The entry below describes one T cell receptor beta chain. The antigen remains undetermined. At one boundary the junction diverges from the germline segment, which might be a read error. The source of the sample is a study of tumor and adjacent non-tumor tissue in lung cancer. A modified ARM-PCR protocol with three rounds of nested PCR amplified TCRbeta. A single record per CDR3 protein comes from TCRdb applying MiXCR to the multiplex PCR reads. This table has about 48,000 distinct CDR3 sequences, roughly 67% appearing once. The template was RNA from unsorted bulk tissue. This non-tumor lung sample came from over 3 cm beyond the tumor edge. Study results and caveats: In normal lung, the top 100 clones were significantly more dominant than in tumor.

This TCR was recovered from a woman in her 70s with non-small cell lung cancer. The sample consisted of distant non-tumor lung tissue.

CDR3 in amino acids: CASSFVGFSGASVLTF. CDR3 sequence (DNA): TGTGCCAGCAGCTTCGTAGGTTTCTCTGGGGCCAGCGTCCTGACTTTC. V gene TRBV11-2 combines with J gene TRBJ2-6; D is possibly TRBD1 (5 bases). Germline CDR1 and CDR2: SGHAT and FQNNGV. The CDR3 has 16 residues. Complete variable domain (other parts from reference TRBV11-2 and TRBJ2-6): EAGVAQSPRYKIIEKRQSVAFWCNPISGHATLYWYQQILGQGPKLLIQFQNNGVVDDSQLPKDRFSAERLKGVDSTLKIQPAKLEDSAVYLCASSFVGFSGASVLTFGAGSRLTVL.